Listed below are T cell receptor beta chains from one sample, sequenced in a study of T-cell memory formation after mild COVID-19. TCRdb recomputed calls from the 5' RACE reads with MiXCR, one row per CDR3 protein. The sample lists tens of thousands of distinct CDR3 sequences, around 27% occurring once. The material sequenced was PBMCs or a T cell subset sorted from them (not recorded which). The receptor source for this set is a man aged 18 to 30 who had mild COVID-19 (a few samples of this study predate the infection). Cell type and time point are not known. Both conserved end residues are part of each CDR3. The D gene is left open where the match is weak. Size is omitted from some rows. Given values are once, few, many or a class for expanded clones.

D,V,J,size,DNA,CDR3
TRBD1,TRBV6-5,TRBJ2-7,few,TGTGCCAGCAGTTACTCGCCGGGACAGCTTCTGGAGCAGTACTTC,CASSYSPGQLLEQYF
TRBD2,TRBV9,TRBJ2-5,few,TGTGCCAGCAGCAGGCACGGGGGGGGGCAAGGAGAGACCCAGTACTTC,CASSRHGGGQGETQYF
TRBD1,TRBV4-1,TRBJ2-7,.,TGCGCCAGCAGCCTAAAAACAGGGGGCGCGGTCCACGAGCAGTACTTC,CASSLKTGGAVHEQYF
.,TRBV5-4,TRBJ1-2,few,TGTGCCAGCAGCCCGGACATCGGTATCCTTGGCTACACCTTC,CASSPDIGILGYTF
.,TRBV6-5,TRBJ1-2,.,TGTGCCAGCAGTTACTCGGAGACAGCCTCCTCTGGCTACACCTTC,CASSYSETASSGYTF
.,TRBV7-6,TRBJ2-5,.,TGTGCCAGCAGCTTAGCGGGGGGACCGAAGACCCAGTACTTC,CASSLAGGPKTQYF
TRBD2,TRBV4-1,TRBJ2-5,.,TGCGCCAGCAGCCAAGAGGGTCTAGCGGGGGGTTACCAAGAGACCCAGTACTTC,CASSQEGLAGGYQETQYF
.,TRBV20-1,TRBJ2-3,few,TGCAGTGCTCGGGGGACCGAGACCACAGATACGCAGTATTTT,CSARGTETTDTQYF
TRBD1,TRBV27,TRBJ2-5,.,TGTGCCAGCAGCATAAGACAGGGCGGCGAGACCCAGTACTTC,CASSIRQGGETQYF
TRBD2,TRBV7-2,TRBJ2-3,.,TGTGCCAGCAGCTTACTGCGGGGGGGGGATACGCAGTATTTT,CASSLLRGGDTQYF
.,TRBV12-3/TRBV12-4,TRBJ1-2,.,TGTGCCAGCAGTTTAGCTCTGGGGTACGGGGGCTACACCTTC,CASSLALGYGGYTF
.,TRBV7-9,TRBJ1-2,few,TGTGCCAGCAGCCACGGGGTCTATGGCTACACCTTC,CASSHGVYGYTF
.,TRBV7-6,TRBJ2-3,many,TGTGCCAGCAGCTCCGGGACTCCTTCAGATACGCAGTATTTT,CASSSGTPSDTQYF
TRBD1,TRBV5-1,TRBJ2-7,.,TGCGCCAGCAGCTTGGCCTCTTCCGGACAGGGGCACGAGCAGTACTTC,CASSLASSGQGHEQYF
.,TRBV24-1,TRBJ2-3,.,TGTGCCACCAGGGCCAGAGCGAGCACAGATACGCAGTATTTT,CATRARASTDTQYF
.,TRBV4-2,TRBJ2-7,.,TGTGCCAGCAGCCCTGGGGACACCTATACCTACGAGCAGTACTTC,CASSPGDTYTYEQYF
.,TRBV4-3,TRBJ2-7,.,TGCGCCAGCAGCCCAGCGGGCTCCTACGAGCAGTACTTC,CASSPAGSYEQYF
TRBD2,TRBV19,TRBJ2-7,once,TGTGCCAGCACCGCCCCGGGGGGGGGCACCTACGAGCAGTACTTC,CASTAPGGGTYEQYF
.,TRBV6-2/TRBV6-3,TRBJ2-7,.,TGTGCCAGCAGGGTCGGGGGCGAGCAGTACTTC,CASRVGGEQYF
TRBD1,TRBV7-9,TRBJ2-1,.,TGTGCCAGCAGCCCCGCCCCGGCGTCGCAACAGGGGGCACCTATTTCCCCCCAGTTCTTC,CASSPAPASQQGAPISPQFF
TRBD1,TRBV4-3,TRBJ2-3,.,TGCGCCAGCAGCCAAGTGACAGGGACCACAGATACGCAGTATTTT,CASSQVTGTTDTQYF
.,TRBV10-1,TRBJ2-1,.,TGCGCCAGCAGTGAGGAGGAGGTGGGGACGTCGAATTCCTTTGGCTCCTACAATGAGCAGTTCTTC,CASSEEEVGTSNSFGSYNEQFF
.,TRBV4-2,TRBJ2-7,.,TGTGCCAGCAGCCAAGAGGGCGGTTACGAGCAGTACTTC,CASSQEGGYEQYF
TRBD1,TRBV7-9,TRBJ2-2,.,TGTGCCAGCAGGGACAGGCTGAACACCGGGGAGCTGTTTTTT,CASRDRLNTGELFF
.,TRBV28,TRBJ2-3,few,TGTGCCAGCAGTGGTTGGGGTGTAACAGATACGCAGTATTTT,CASSGWGVTDTQYF
.,TRBV7-9,TRBJ2-2,few,TGTGCCAGCAGCTTAGTAGGGTGGAACACCGGGGAGCTGTTTTTT,CASSLVGWNTGELFF
.,TRBV25-1,TRBJ2-3,few,TGTGCCAGCAGAGGGTGGCGGAGCACAGATACGCAGTATTTT,CASRGWRSTDTQYF
TRBD2,TRBV3-1,TRBJ2-5,many,TGTGCCAGCAGGTCGGGACTAGCGGAGTTCCAAGAGACCCAGTACTTC,CASRSGLAEFQETQYF
.,TRBV2,TRBJ2-7,few,TGTGCCAGCAGTGACGAGACAACCCATCCCTACGAGCAGTACTTC,CASSDETTHPYEQYF
.,TRBV5-6,TRBJ2-5,few,TGTGCCAGCAGTTCCCAACCGGAGACCCAGTACTTC,CASSSQPETQYF
.,TRBV2,TRBJ2-5,many,TGTGCCAGCAGTCTTACCCTGAGCGCGGCTACCGAAGAGACCCAGTACTTC,CASSLTLSAATEETQYF
TRBD1,TRBV20-1,TRBJ2-1,.,TGCAGTGCTAGCTCGGGACAGATTTACAATGAGCAGTTCTTC,CSASSGQIYNEQFF
.,TRBV7-3,TRBJ2-1,.,TGTGCCAGCAGCTTAGCTCCCCCGGACAGCAGGTTGACCTACAATGAGCAGTTCTTC,CASSLAPPDSRLTYNEQFF
TRBD2,TRBV6-6,TRBJ2-1,.,TGTGCCAGCAGTTACTCGGCTAGCGGGGGGTACAATGAGCAGTTCTTC,CASSYSASGGYNEQFF
.,TRBV5-1,TRBJ2-7,.,TGCGCCAGCAGACCTACTGGCGGGGTCTCCTACGAGCAGTACTTC,CASRPTGGVSYEQYF
.,TRBV7-2,TRBJ2-5,.,TGTGCCAGCAGCGAAGAGACCCAGTACTTC,CASSEETQYF
.,TRBV7-9,TRBJ2-5,few,TGTGCCAGCCTGGGTACGGAGGGGGAGACCCAGTACTTC,CASLGTEGETQYF
TRBD1,TRBV6-2/TRBV6-3,TRBJ1-5,once,TGTGCCAGCAGCGTACAGGGGTCACCACATCAGCCCCAGCATTTT,CASSVQGSPHQPQHF
TRBD2,TRBV6-5,TRBJ2-1,few,TGTGCCAGCAGAACCGGGACTAGGGGGTTGTTCTTC,CASRTGTRGLFF
TRBD1,TRBV10-3,TRBJ2-7,many,TGTGCCGTCGACTTGACAGGGAGCTCCTACGAGCAGTACTTC,CAVDLTGSSYEQYF
.,TRBV11-2,TRBJ2-3,.,TGTGCCACCTTGGGCCTGTTGGATACGCAGTATTTT,CATLGLLDTQYF
TRBD2,TRBV9,TRBJ2-1,.,TGTGCCAGCAGCCCGACTAGCTCTGAGCAGTTCTTC,CASSPTSSEQFF
.,TRBV5-1,TRBJ2-7,.,TGCGCCAGCAGCTCCAGGGAACTCGGCTACGAGCAGTACTTC,CASSSRELGYEQYF
.,TRBV12-3/TRBV12-4,TRBJ2-1,many,TGTGCCAGCAGCTTGGGCAATGAGCAGTTCTTC,CASSLGNEQFF
.,TRBV29-1,TRBJ1-2,few,TGCAGCGTTGGGGAGGGGATGGACTATGGCTACACCTTC,CSVGEGMDYGYTF
.,TRBV6-5,TRBJ1-5,.,TGTGCCAGCAGTTACTCTGGGTCAGACCATCAGCCCCAGCATTTT,CASSYSGSDHQPQHF
.,TRBV5-4,TRBJ2-2,many,TGTGCCAGCAGCTCTTACACCGGGGAGCTGTTTTTT,CASSSYTGELFF
.,TRBV7-2,TRBJ2-5,.,TGTGCCAGCAGCTTAGCGTCTGAGACGGGACAGTACTTC,CASSLASETGQYF
TRBD1,TRBV6-1,TRBJ1-5,.,TGTGCCAGCGGGACAGCTTTTAGCAATCAGCCCCAGCATTTT,CASGTAFSNQPQHF